The 9 T cell receptor beta chains in this list originate from one sample, sequenced in a study of shared clonotypes between healthy human individuals. CD45RO-negative cells were positively selected for CCR7, leaving out terminally differentiated effector memory CD45RA+ cells. Profiling relied on immunoSEQ multiplex PCR, and the TCRdb table lists in-frame clones only, not all of them. The sample has about 680,000 clones, roughly 94% seen once. The sequenced sample consisted of naive CD8+ T cells sorted from blood. These receptor sequences come from a young man in good health.

This chain uses TRBV27 with TRBJ1-3; D gene unclear. V was trimmed by 3 bases and J by 0 bases, leaving 9 bases between them. This CDR3 region has 15 residues. CDR1 and CDR2 from the germline V gene are MNHEY and SMNVEV (reference sequence). The CDR3 sequence: CASSLTASSGNTIYF. The CDR3 nucleotides read TGTGCCAGCAGTTTGACGGCAAGCTCTGGAAACACCATATATTTT.

V gene TRBV9 combines with J gene TRBJ2-1; 10 positions match TRBD2. V lost 3 bases, J lost 7 bases, and 7 bases stayed unmatched. The CDR3 consists of 15 residues. Germline V lookup: CDR1 SGDLS, CDR2 YYNGEE. CDR3 sequence reads: CASSAGAGGGNEQFF. The CDR3 DNA reads as TGTGCCAGCAGCGCGGGAGCGGGAGGGGGGAATGAGCAGTTCTTC.

A single count supports this clone. The same CDR3 also results from other DNA sequences found in this sample. This rearrangement joins TRBV30 to TRBJ2-5; no firm D call. Germline loops: CDR1 GTSNPN, CDR2 SVGIG (reference sequence). The V end lost 0 bases, the J end lost 2 bases, and 7 bases lay between the germline ends. The CDR3 contains 13 residues. The DNA of the CDR3 is TGTGCCTGGAGTGTAGGAACTCAAGAGACCCAGTACTTC. It encodes CAWSVGTQETQYF.

This clone was found once. The V call is TRBV4-1, the J call TRBJ2-3, with 11 bases that match TRBD2. Trimming took 5 bases from V and 1 from J; bases not matched to a gene: 8. CDR1 MGHRA and CDR2 YSYEKL come from the germline V gene. The CDR3 spans 17 residues. The CDR3 DNA is TGCGCCAGCAGCGTAGCGGGAGGGCCCAAGGGCACAGATACGCAGTATTTT. Its protein product is CASSVAGGPKGTDTQYF.

The J gene is TRBJ1-5, the V gene TRBV13, with a possible D match to TRBD1 (6 bases). Germline V gives CDR1 PRHDT, CDR2 FYEKMQ (reference sequence). Trimming took off 5 bases at V and 0 bases at J, with 11 bases between the two ends. CDR3 length: 15 residues. The DNA for the CDR3 is TGTGCCAGCAGCGCGGGACAACTTAGCAATCAGCCCCAGCATTTT. Protein product: CASSAGQLSNQPQHF.

The V call is TRBV6-6, the J call TRBJ2-7; D is possibly TRBD1 (5 bases). The V end lost 6 bases, the J end lost 3 bases, and 18 bases lay between the germline ends. The CDR3 totals 15 residues. Germline V gives CDR1 MNHNY, CDR2 SVGAGI (reference sequence). The CDR3 loop is CASSLRTPRGYEQYF. CDR3 nucleotides: TGTGCCAGCAGCCTGAGGACACCCCGTGGCTACGAGCAGTACTTC.

The chain combines TRBV27 with TRBJ2-1, with D possibly being TRBD1 (6 bases). The V end was cut by 2 bases, the J end by 0 bases, with 11 bases between. The CDR3 spans 16 residues. Germline V gene sequence: CDR1 MNHEY, CDR2 SMNVEV (reference sequence). The CDR3, as DNA: TGTGCCAGCAGTTTAGATGGGACAAGCTCCTACAATGAGCAGTTCTTC. It translates to CASSLDGTSSYNEQFF.

The genes are TRBV5-4 and TRBJ2-1; D is undetermined. CDR1 and CDR2 (germline): SGHNT, YYREEE (reference sequence). There are 15 residues in the CDR3. V gave up 2 bases and J gave up 12 bases, with 21 bases separating them. CDR3 amino acids: CASSFGSPTVEGQFF. The CDR3 DNA reads as TGTGCCAGCAGCTTTGGCAGTCCTACGGTAGAAGGGCAGTTCTTC.

The chain joins TRBV11-3 to TRBJ2-2; 14 nucleotides agree with TRBD2. Trimming cost V 5 bases and J 6 bases; bases outside gene matches: 5. The CDR3 extends over 16 amino acids. Looked up from germline, CDR1 is SGHNT and CDR2 is YENEEA. CDR3: CASSLRLAGGPGELFF. Here the CDR3 DNA reads TGTGCCAGCAGCCTCCGACTAGCGGGAGGGCCCGGGGAGCTGTTTTTT.